This T cell receptor beta chain was sequenced for a study of Graves' ophthalmopathy and Graves' hyperthyroidism. Scientists amplified the TCR beta CDR3 regions from RNA transcripts. The workflow started with a first-round RT-PCR run with HTBI primers and then moved on to a second-round multiplex PCR. One entry per CDR3 protein, called by TCRdb with MiXCR from the multiplex PCR reads. The sample gives fewer than 400,000 distinct CDR3 sequences, 15% to 20% of which show up once; around 1.6% is in the top ten. This clonotype was seen at least ten times. With a much larger clone just one base away, this may be a read error. Trimming took 0 bases from V and 4 from J, leaving 1 base between them. The CDR3 runs 12 residues. Germline V gene sequence: CDR1 SEHNR, CDR2 FQNEAQ (reference sequence).

Sequencing was performed on peripheral blood. The TCR sequence derives from a woman aged 18-35 years with Graves' ophthalmopathy. The rearrangement joins TRBV7-9 to TRBJ1-5; D is uncertain. CDR3: CASSLANQPQHF. The CDR3 DNA follows: TGTGCCAGCAGCTTAGCGAATCAGCCCCAGCATTTT.